The 17 T cell receptor beta chains below come from one sample, sequenced in a study of beta chain features in type 1 diabetes. Of the isolated RNA, all was reverse transcribed, and so the sequenced material was expressed TCRB transcripts. The table came from immunoSEQ multiplex PCR; TCRdb's copy has only in-frame clones and leaves some out. Altogether 860,000 or so clones are present, roughly a sixth being singletons, with the ten largest covering 0.02% to 0.025%. Material: naive CD4+ T cells from blood. The receptors come from a woman between 18 and 29 years old in good health.

This chain links TRBV11-2 with TRBJ2-2; D call uncertain. The CDR3 spans 12 residues. Deletions cut 5 bases from V and 2 bases from J, with 3 bases between. Germline V CDR1 and CDR2: SGHAT, FQNNGV. CDR3 sequence: CASSGNTGELFF. The CDR3 region has the DNA TGTGCCAGCAGCGGAAACACCGGGGAGCTGTTTTTT.

The chain is built from TRBV5-1 and TRBJ2-1, with D hard to call. The V end was cut by 0 bases, the J end by 0 bases, with 10 bases between. This CDR3 spans 16 amino acids. Germline V gene lookup returns CDR1 SGHRS and CDR2 YFSETQ. CDR3 region: CASSLEVTSSYNEQFF. The CDR3 DNA sequence: TGCGCCAGCAGCTTGGAGGTCACGAGCTCCTACAATGAGCAGTTCTTC.

The J gene is TRBJ2-1, the V gene TRBV5-4; D may be TRBD1 or TRBD2 (5 bases each). This CDR3 is 15 amino acids long. Germline-derived CDR1 and CDR2 are SGHNT and YYREEE (reference sequence). V was trimmed by 0 bases and J by 7 bases, leaving 14 bases between them. The CDR3 loop reads CASSLGGVPENEQFF. The CDR3, as DNA: TGTGCCAGCAGCTTGGGAGGGGTCCCGGAAAATGAGCAGTTCTTC.

The chain employs TRBV6-5 and TRBJ2-7, with D hard to call. The V gene lost 6 bases and the J gene lost 5 bases, with 20 bases spanning the gap. The CDR3 has 15 amino acids. Germline values: CDR1 MNHEY, CDR2 SVGAGI. Here the CDR3 DNA reads TGTGCCAGCAGACGCAGACACTTCCTTTCCCACGAGCAGTACTTC. This codes for CASRRRHFLSHEQYF.

V and J are TRBV11-2 and TRBJ2-7; 11 bases match TRBD2. The CDR3 loop spans 15 amino acids. V shed 5 bases and J 2 bases; nucleotides not matched to a gene: 5. From germline, CDR1 is SGHAT and CDR2 FQNNGV. This CDR3 reads CASSTSGSGPYEQYF. CDR3 bases: TGTGCCAGCAGCACTAGCGGGAGTGGTCCCTACGAGCAGTACTTC. Together with reference TRBV11-2 and TRBJ2-7, the CDR3 gives the full variable domain: EAGVAQSPRYKIIEKRQSVAFWCNPISGHATLYWYQQILGQGPKLLIQFQNNGVVDDSQLPKDRFSAERLKGVDSTLKIQPAKLEDSAVYLCASSTSGSGPYEQYFGPGTRLTVT.

This clone was detected a few times. The rearrangement uses TRBV7-9 and TRBJ2-1; D ambiguous. The CDR3 covers 14 residues. Germline CDR1 and CDR2: SEHNR and FQNEAQ (reference sequence). Trimming took off 5 bases at V and 6 bases at J, with 14 bases between the two ends. In DNA form, the CDR3 reads TGTGCCAGCAGCCCAACTAATGGGCCCAATGAGCAGTTCTTC. It codes for CASSPTNGPNEQFF.

The sample holds a few counts of this clone. The chain recombines TRBV11-1 with TRBJ2-5; 13 bases align to TRBD2. Per germline, CDR1 SGHAT and CDR2 FQDESV (reference sequence). V lost 5 bases and J lost 2; bases outside the gene matches: 5. This CDR3 spans 16 amino acids. Written as DNA, the CDR3 is TGTGCCAGCAGCCCCGGACTAGCGGGAGCTCAAGAGACCCAGTACTTC. This encodes CASSPGLAGAQETQYF.

This clone was observed a handful of times. V gene TRBV5-4 combines with J gene TRBJ2-2, with D possibly matching TRBD2 (6 bases). There are 15 residues in the CDR3. The germline gives CDR1 SGHNT, CDR2 YYREEE (reference sequence). Trimming pared 5 bases from V and 2 bases from J, leaving 13 bases between. CDR3 in DNA: TGTGCCAGCAGTCTAGGACTACCCAACACCGGGGAGCTGTTTTTT. This translates into CASSLGLPNTGELFF.

The V gene is TRBV11-2, the J gene TRBJ2-3; 8 bases align to TRBD1. CDR1 and CDR2 from the germline V gene are SGHAT and FQNNGV. Losses at the gene ends were 5 bases for V and 3 bases for J; bases not matched to a gene: 7. CDR3 length: 15 amino acids. The CDR3 DNA reads as TGTGCCAGCAGCAACGGACAGGGATTTACAGATACGCAGTATTTT. Its protein product is CASSNGQGFTDTQYF.

The V gene is TRBV11-2, the J gene TRBJ2-7; 9 bases align to TRBD1. Looked up from germline, CDR1 is SGHAT and CDR2 is FQNNGV. Trimming removed 2 bases from V and 4 bases from J; junction bases left unmatched: 9. This CDR3 region has 16 residues. The CDR3 nucleotides are TGTGCCAGCAGCTTACGGCGGACAGGGGAGAGGTACGAGCAGTACTTC. This translates into CASSLRRTGERYEQYF.

The chain carries TRBV6-6 and TRBJ2-7; tentative D call: TRBD1 (5 bases). The CDR3 covers 15 residues. V was shortened by 7 bases and J by 7 bases, with 23 bases between the two germline ends. Looked up from germline, CDR1 is MNHNY and CDR2 is SVGAGI (reference sequence). The CDR3 region has the DNA TGTGCCAGCAATAAAAGTGGTCAGGGAAATGGGGAGCAGTACTTC. Translating gives CASNKSGQGNGEQYF.

This clone was seen only a few times. The V gene is TRBV5-5, the J gene TRBJ1-2; 7 nucleotides line up with TRBD1. CDR3 size: 13 residues. The germline V gene encodes CDR1 SGHKS and CDR2 YYEKEE (reference sequence). Trimming at V came to 5 bases and at J to 8 bases, leaving 9 bases not matched to a gene. The CDR3 loop reads CASRTEGAYGYTF. DNA for the CDR3: TGTGCCAGCAGGACCGAGGGGGCGTACGGCTACACCTTC.

This clone turned up a few times. The chain joins TRBV6-1 to TRBJ2-2; D unresolved. Germline lookup yields CDR1 MNHNS and CDR2 SASEGT. V lost 1 base, J lost 7 bases, and 7 bases lay in between. The CDR3 is 13 amino acids. The CDR3 DNA follows: TGTGCCAGCAGTGAAGGTGTTGACGGGGAGCTGTTTTTT. This sequence encodes CASSEGVDGELFF.

This clone has only a few counts. The chain links TRBV5-1 to TRBJ2-3; D is undetermined. V was clipped by 4 bases and J by 3 bases, with 6 bases between them. Per germline, CDR1 SGHRS and CDR2 YFSETQ. This CDR3 has 12 amino acids. This CDR3 is CASSVTTDTQYF. CDR3 sequence (DNA): TGCGCCAGCAGCGTAACGACAGATACGCAGTATTTT.

This clone has more than one count but fewer than ten. Here the CDR3 reads CSARGFYEQYF. The DNA of the CDR3 is TGCAGTGCTAGAGGGTTCTACGAGCAGTACTTC. The genes are TRBV20-1 and TRBJ2-5; D not resolved. The DNA end is a closer match to TRBJ2-7, so the J assignment may be wrong. The CDR3 is 11 residues long. Germline V gene sequence: CDR1 DFQATT, CDR2 SNEGSKA (reference sequence).

This clone has a handful of counts. V is TRBV28 and J is TRBJ2-7; TRBD2 aligns across 7 bases. The length of the CDR3 is 12 residues. Trimming took 6 bases from V and 4 from J; bases not matched to a gene: 3. Germline V gene sequence: CDR1 MDHEN, CDR2 SYDVKM. The CDR3 DNA follows: TGTGCCAGCAGCCAACTAGCGTACGAGCAGTACTTC. It codes for CASSQLAYEQYF. Full variable domain (outside the CDR3, taken from reference TRBV28 and TRBJ2-7): DVKVTQSSRYLVKRTGEKVFLECVQDMDHENMFWYRQDPGLGLRLIYFSYDVKMKEKGDIPEGYSVSREKKERFSLILESASTNQTSMYLCASSQLAYEQYFGPGTRLTVT.

This clone was recorded a few times. The chain employs TRBV7-9 and TRBJ2-6, with 11 bases fitting TRBD1. J was trimmed by 3 bases and V by 5 bases; bases with no gene match: 6. Germline V gene lookup returns CDR1 SEHNR and CDR2 FQNEAQ (reference sequence). The CDR3 has 17 amino acids. The chain's CDR3 is CASSQGQGALGANVLTF. CDR3 bases: TGTGCCAGCAGCCAAGGACAGGGGGCGCTTGGGGCCAACGTCCTGACTTTC.